Detailed here is one T cell receptor (beta chain). This clonotype was found a few times. It lacks a known antigen. The sample holds no much larger clone one base away, and base qualities are not on file. Library creation used 5' RACE. Sequencing was performed on a NextSeq 500. Unique molecular identifiers were attached to individual cDNA molecules in the TCR library protocol so that sequencing error and PCR bias could be corrected. Both TCR alpha and beta chains were sequenced, and tight co-correlation was observed between alpha and beta sequence abundances in each sample. The original pipeline was this. V gene, J gene and CDR3 annotation of TCR sequences was performed with Decombinator V4. TCRs were defined as expanded if a significant change between any two time points was detected under a Poisson model with p below 0.0001. TCR abundances were normalised to the total number of TCRs sequenced in each sample and reported as counts per million. VDJdb, accessed 1 November 2021, was searched for CMV, EBV and SARS-CoV-2 annotated TCRs, excluding TCRs annotated for multiple antigens. TCRdb's own reprocessing of the public reads used fastp at Q25 and MiXCR and kept productive beta chains. CDR3 protein duplicates are merged, each entry listing the most common genes and DNA. The V and J calls and clone size come from TCRdb's table, not from the authors' own analysis. Counted in this sample were approximately 52,000 distinct CDR3 sequences; just over 8% of them appeared once. The ten largest clonotypes hold roughly 9.9% of the sample.

The data originate from a study of early T cells in non-severe SARS-CoV-2 infection (dated by TCRdb to the early 2020s). In the study overall: Because TCR sequencing relied on bulk RNA taken from unsorted whole blood, pairing of alpha and beta chains was not possible. What the authors observed across the whole study: Matching against VDJdb was skewed toward anti-spike CD8 responses, likely underestimated virus-specific expansions, and missed private and CD4 specificities.

The study was a case-control design nested within a healthcare worker cohort in London, UK, with weekly nasopharyngeal swab PCR tests and blood sampling. Healthcare workers were recruited during the week of the UK lockdown, between 23 and 31 March 2020, and followed weekly for up to about 15 weeks. The TCR originated in an adult who was a healthcare worker with PCR-confirmed SARS-CoV-2 infection or an uninfected control (not recorded which). Sequenced: whole blood.

The nucleotide sequence is given as TGCAGTGCTAAAGACCCCTGGGGCTACACCTTC. Its coded protein is CSAKDPWGYTF. The chain is made from TRBV20-1 and TRBJ1-2, with no confident D gene call. From the cysteine up to the phenylalanine, the CDR3 has a length of 11 residues. Only the CDR3 region is kept as DNA, spanning 33 bases read in frame from base 1. The germline V gene (reference sequence) gives CDR1 as DFQATT and CDR2 as SNEGSKA. V is cut by 4 bases and J by 8 bases, and the space between the germline ends is 11 bases.